This TCR beta chain was sequenced for a study of OX40 agonist ivuxolimab in advanced cancers. Regarding the study in general: The costimulatory receptor OX40 (CD134) was targeted by ivuxolimab, a fully human IgG2 agonistic monoclonal antibody. The paper reports the monotherapy dose-escalation portion (N ≈ 52 patients) of the phase I ivuxolimab trial. Peripheral TCRbeta sequencing was intended to test whether TCR sequence diversity was altered and clonal T-cell expansion was caused by ivuxolimab. Prior anti-PD-1, anti-PD-L1 or anti-CTLA-4 therapy was permitted, and approximately 42% of dose-escalation patients had received checkpoint inhibitors. In the dose-escalation cohort, roughly four fifths of patients were male, and the mean age was roughly 60 years, with a range of about 23 to 85. Intravenous ivuxolimab was administered to patients every 2 weeks at six dose levels: 0.01, 0.1, 0.3, 1.5, 3 and 10 mg/kg. Of the approximately 54 patients in dose escalation, about 20 had hepatocellular carcinoma, approximately 15 had melanoma, 9 had renal cell carcinoma and 9 had head and neck cancer. Partial responses were achieved by three dose-escalation patients, of whom one had hepatocellular carcinoma and two had cutaneous melanoma.

For sequencing of the TCRbeta CDR3 region, genomic DNA was extracted from the sorted cells. TCRbeta CDR3 regions were sequenced using the immunoSEQ Assay. The immuneACCESS repertoire file appears here via TCRdb, limited to in-frame rearrangements. These files lack a portion of the clones; in checked studies, under half of the deficit traces to unresolved V genes, and the cause of the others is not known. This sample comprises some 60,000 clones, around 86% of them detected only once. Of the sample, more than 3% is held by the ten largest clones. The trial excluded patients who had a history of autoimmune disease or were on systemic immunosuppression. Peripheral blood for TCR sequencing was collected from all dose cohorts at baseline, on cycle 4 day 1, and on cycle 7 day 1. Samples came from an open-label, multicenter, first-in-human phase I dose-escalation trial of ivuxolimab. The trial enrolled adults with locally advanced or metastatic head and neck squamous cell, hepatocellular, melanoma or renal cell carcinoma. Before TCR sequencing, CD4+ T cells and CD8+ T cells from peripheral blood were sorted into separate populations.

CDR1 and CDR2 were assigned from the germline V gene as SGHRS and YFSETQ. The junction carries 14 bases between V and J, which are trimmed by 4 bases and 0 bases respectively. From its cysteine to its phenylalanine, the CDR3 spans 16 amino acids. Of the read, only the CDR3 DNA is kept; its 48 bases are in frame from base 1. Broad study findings and their caveats: Which antigens the clonally expanded peripheral T cells were specific for was not determined. After ivuxolimab, expanded clones were on average more numerous among CD8+ T cells than among CD4+ T cells. Low levels of normalized T-cell clonal expansion were also shown by some nonresponding patients. At doses of 0.1 to 3.0 mg/kg, clonal expansion of both CD4+ and CD8+ T cells in blood was seen between baseline and week 6. In partial responders in the 0.1-3.0 mg/kg groups, normalized peripheral clonal expansion was found to be among the lowest, especially among CD8+ T cells.

This clone was counted between two and nine times. It lacks a known antigen. No qualities accompany the bases; no much larger clone lies one base away. The chain joins TRBV5-1 to TRBJ2-4; TRBD1 might be the D gene, on 5 matching bases. The origin of this receptor is an adult with an advanced solid tumor such as melanoma, head and neck, liver or kidney cancer. The sequenced sample was CD4+ or CD8+ T cells sorted from blood, obtained in a trial of the OX40 agonist ivuxolimab. This receptor carries the CDR3 CASSPTANIAKNIQYF. The DNA sequence is as follows: TGCGCCAGCAGCCCGACAGCAAATATAGCCAAAAACATTCAGTACTTC. The CDR3, completed at both ends by the reference TRBV5-1 and TRBJ2-4 genes, gives the full variable domain KAGVTQTPRYLIKTRGQQVTLSCSPISGHRSVSWYQQTPGQGLQFLFEYFSETQRNKGNFPGRFSGRQFSNSRSEMNVSTLELGDSALYLCASSPTANIAKNIQYFGAGTRLSVL.